Listed below are T cell receptor beta chains from one sample, sequenced in a study of blood T cell repertoires in COVID-19. The repertoire was sequenced with immunoSEQ multiplex PCR; TCRdb's copy has only in-frame clones and lacks some. The sample has about 130,000 clones; about 76% are singletons. The specimen was peripheral blood. These receptors were collected from a woman aged 70-85 years with COVID-19, enrolled during active disease. The CDR3 runs from the conserved cysteine through the conserved F or W. Each record gives: D gene, clone size, J gene, V gene, CDR3 protein, CDR3 DNA. A D gene is named only where the DNA matches it firmly. Some rows have no size entry. The others give once, few or many, or a class for an expanded clone.

TRBD1,-,TRBJ1-1,TRBV19,CASSNLLGQGGAEAFF,TGTGCCAGTAGTAACCTTTTGGGACAGGGAGGCGCTGAAGCTTTCTTT
-,-,TRBJ1-1,TRBV28,CASSLTSEGTEAFF,TGTGCCAGCAGTTTAACCAGCGAGGGCACTGAAGCTTTCTTT
-,many,TRBJ1-3,TRBV19,CASGRSSGNTIYF,TGTGCCAGTGGGCGAAGCTCTGGAAACACCATATATTTT
-,few,TRBJ1-4,TRBV4-3,CASSQVGSGDEKLFF,TGCGCCAGCAGCCAAGTAGGGTCAGGGGATGAAAAACTGTTTTTT
-,-,TRBJ1-2,TRBV10-3,CAISAGPNYGYTF,TGTGCCATCAGTGCTGGCCCTAACTATGGCTACACCTTC
TRBD1,many,TRBJ2-1,TRBV14,CASSHGQVPGGFF,TGTGCCAGCAGCCATGGACAGGTCCCCGGTGGGTTCTTC
-,-,TRBJ1-3,TRBV5-4,CASGVGGSGNTIYF,TGTGCCAGTGGGGTCGGAGGCTCTGGAAACACCATATATTTT
-,-,TRBJ2-7,TRBV3-1/TRBV3-2,CASSQAPGNAYEQYF,TGTGCCAGCAGCCAAGCACCCGGGAATGCCTACGAGCAGTACTTC
-,-,TRBJ2-7,TRBV2,CASSESAGGYEQYF,TGTGCCAGCAGTGAATCGGCAGGAGGGTACGAGCAGTACTTC
TRBD2,-,TRBJ2-3,TRBV19,CASSSGTTTDTQYF,TGTGCCAGTAGTAGCGGGACTACCACAGATACGCAGTATTTT